This T cell receptor (beta chain) was observed in a study of CXCR3-negative and CXCR3-positive naive CD8 T cells. TRB cDNA libraries were made by UMI-labeled 5' RACE. No DNA is given; TCRdb re-called the 5' RACE reads and lists each CDR3 protein once. The sample has 20,000 to 25,000 distinct CDR3 sequences. About this clonotype: Its antigen is unknown.

Study-level results: Naive CXCR3-negative and CXCR3-positive cells had similar TRBV-TRBJ usage; memory differed. The study inferred TCR strength from TRB CDR3 properties and found comparable surface CD5 between naive subsets.

Germline V gene sequence: CDR1 ENHRY, CDR2 SYGVKD. The CDR3 spans 14 residues. The V gene is TRBV10-3, the J gene TRBJ2-3. Sequencing was carried out using memory CD8+ T cells from blood. The clonotype originates from a human donor in good health. Some clones in this sample may be carry-over from other donors' samples. The chain's CDR3 is CAISRELAEDTQYF.